The clone carrying this TCR beta chain has at least ten counts. Its antigen is undetermined. The data are from a study of early T cells in non-severe SARS-CoV-2 infection. Trimming shortened V by 4 bases and J by 8 bases, and 16 bases separated the two germline ends. The CDR3 runs to 14 residues. The germline CDR1 and CDR2 sequences are KGHDR and SFDVKD. Individual cDNA molecules each received unique molecular identifiers attached to them. Each CDR3 protein is one row after TCRdb ran MiXCR on the 5' RACE reads. The repertoire holds around 70,000 distinct CDR3 sequences, with 15% to 17% as singletons. Study findings and constraints: Private and CD4 specificities were missed by VDJdb matching, skewed to anti-spike CD8.

The specimen was whole blood. This receptor was obtained from an adult who was a healthcare worker with PCR-confirmed SARS-CoV-2 infection or an uninfected control (not recorded which). V is TRBV24-1 and J is TRBJ1-1; maybe TRBD1 (5 bases). CDR3 DNA sequence: TGTGCCACCAGTGACCATTCCGGGCAGGGAGAAGCTTTCTTT. Encoded protein: CATSDHSGQGEAFF.